This is a list of T cell receptor beta chains from one sample in a study of cytomegalovirus exposure and HLA in healthy donors. The method was immunoSEQ multiplex PCR; TCRdb's version includes in-frame clones alone and lacks a portion of them. The repertoire consists of some 200,000 clones, with approximately 59% occurring once and the leading ten covering less than 3%. The sequencing sample was made of PBMCs. The receptor source for this set is a man aged 35 to 55 in good health and CMV-seronegative. CDR3s include the opening cysteine and the closing phenylalanine or tryptophan. The D gene is left open where the match is weak. Some rows have no size entry. The others give once, few or many, or a class for an expanded clone.

CDR3aa	CDR3nt	abundance	d_gene	j_gene	v_gene
CASSVGVEMRDMNEQFF	TGTGCCAGCAGCGTAGGAGTGGAAATGAGGGATATGAATGAGCAGTTCTTC	few	.	TRBJ2-1	TRBV9
CASSALAGGEGYEQYF	TGTGCCAGCAGCGCCCTAGCGGGAGGTGAGGGATACGAGCAGTACTTC	.	TRBD2	TRBJ2-7	TRBV9
CASSTNPGLAGPYEQYF	TGTGCCAGCAGCACGAACCCGGGACTAGCGGGCCCCTACGAGCAGTACTTC	few	TRBD2	TRBJ2-7	TRBV7-9
CASSVPGGTQYF	TGTGCCAGCAGTGTTCCGGGAGGGACCCAGTACTTC	.	TRBD2	TRBJ2-5	TRBV2
CASSLFPGGLKAGGELFF	TGTGCCAGCAGCCTTTTTCCGGGGGGGCTAAAGGCCGGCGGGGAGCTGTTTTTT	.	TRBD2	TRBJ2-2	TRBV4-2
CASNRRGAQGETQYF	TGTGCCAGCAACCGCAGGGGGGCCCAAGGGGAGACCCAGTACTTC	.	.	TRBJ2-5	TRBV28
CASSLRENTEAFF	TGCGCCAGCAGCTTGCGAGAGAACACTGAAGCTTTCTTT	.	.	TRBJ1-1	TRBV5-1
CASSQVPSTSGIYEQYF	TGCGCCAGCAGCCAAGTACCCTCGACTAGCGGGATCTACGAGCAGTACTTC	.	TRBD2	TRBJ2-7	TRBV4-1
CASSSGGGGSGELFF	TGTGCCAGCAGTTCTGGGGGGGGCGGAAGCGGGGAGCTGTTTTTT	.	.	TRBJ2-2	TRBV28
CASSYFTGGEQYF	TGTGCCAGCAGTTACTTCACAGGGGGCGAGCAGTACTTC	.	TRBD1	TRBJ2-7	TRBV6-5
CASKSRDTLYTGELFF	TGTGCCAGCAAAAGTAGGGACACCTTATACACCGGGGAGCTGTTTTTT	.	.	TRBJ2-2	TRBV6-6
CASSLDWARSYEQYF	TGTGCCAGCAGCTTAGATTGGGCCAGATCCTACGAGCAGTACTTC	once	.	TRBJ2-7	TRBV7-9
CASSEAGGLVAYF	TGTGCCAGCAGCGAGGCGGGGGGCCTGGTCGCGTACTTC	.	TRBD2	TRBJ2-7	TRBV11-2
CASSLAGTANYEQYF	TGCGCCAGCAGCTTGGCCGGGACAGCTAACTACGAGCAGTACTTC	.	TRBD1	TRBJ2-7	TRBV5-1
CANTEGATRGETQYF	TGTGCCAACACGGAGGGAGCGACCAGAGGGGAGACCCAGTACTTC	.	.	TRBJ2-5	TRBV2
CAWIRTGANYGYTF	TGTGCCTGGATCCGGACAGGAGCTAACTATGGCTACACCTTC	.	TRBD1	TRBJ1-2	TRBV30
CSSLKGDGYVGGYTF	TGTTCCAGCCTGAAGGGGGACGGATACGTTGGCGGCTACACCTTC	.	.	TRBJ1-2	TRBV7-9
CASSLDPGKAYNEQFF	TGTGCCAGCAGCTTAGACCCGGGAAAAGCCTACAATGAGCAGTTCTTC	.	.	TRBJ2-1	TRBV11-3
CASSSSGTVNTEAFF	TGTGCCAGCTCTTCGTCGGGGACAGTGAACACTGAAGCTTTCTTT	.	TRBD1	TRBJ1-1	TRBV6-5
CASSKLGGLYEQYF	TGTGCCAGCTCCAAACTCGGGGGATTGTACGAGCAGTACTTC	.	.	TRBJ2-7	TRBV5-6
CASRGTGETYEQYF	TGTGCCAGTAGAGGGACAGGGGAGACCTACGAGCAGTACTTC	.	TRBD1	TRBJ2-7	TRBV19
CASFTGVSETQYF	TGTGCCAGCTTTACAGGGGTGAGCGAGACCCAGTACTTC	.	TRBD1	TRBJ2-5	TRBV2
CASSLAEGGYEQYF	TGCGCCAGCAGCTTGGCTGAAGGGGGCTACGAGCAGTACTTC	few	.	TRBJ2-7	TRBV5-1
CASSIGGTTEYEQYF	TGTGCCAGTAGTATCGGGGGGACTACTGAATACGAGCAGTACTTC	.	TRBD2	TRBJ2-7	TRBV19
CASSDRGAEAFF	TGTGCCAGTAGTGACAGGGGGGCTGAAGCTTTCTTT	.	TRBD1	TRBJ1-1	TRBV19
CVSADLTSGGKTQYF	TGTGTCTCGGCGGACCTTACTAGCGGGGGAAAGACCCAGTACTTC	.	TRBD2	TRBJ2-5	TRBV6-1
CASSSGQGTETQYF	TGCGCCAGCAGCTCTGGACAGGGGACGGAGACCCAGTACTTC	.	TRBD1	TRBJ2-5	TRBV5-1
CASSFNLPSGGETQYF	TGCGCCAGCAGCTTCAACTTACCCTCGGGAGGGGAGACCCAGTACTTC	once	TRBD2	TRBJ2-5	TRBV5-1
CASSQTNPGGYGYTF	TGTGCCAGCAGCCAAACGAACCCCGGAGGCTATGGCTACACCTTC	.	.	TRBJ1-2	TRBV9
CSSSTTGTGSNQPQHF	TGTTCCAGCAGCACAACCGGGACAGGTAGCAATCAGCCCCAGCATTTT	.	TRBD1	TRBJ1-5	TRBV7-9
CASSPRTSGSDEQFF	TGTGCCAGCAGCCCCCGGACTAGCGGGAGTGATGAGCAGTTCTTC	.	TRBD2	TRBJ2-1	TRBV9
CASKEGGVSEQYF	TGTGCCAGCAAGGAGGGGGGGGTATCCGAGCAGTACTTC	few	.	TRBJ2-7	TRBV28
CSASGTSGVNTGELFF	TGCAGCGCATCCGGGACTAGCGGTGTGAACACCGGGGAGCTGTTTTTT	few	TRBD2	TRBJ2-2	TRBV29-1
CASSQDYSGDTEAFF	TGTGCCAGCAGCCAAGACTACTCGGGTGACACTGAAGCTTTCTTT	once	.	TRBJ1-1	TRBV14
CASSLDRSSYEQYF	TGTGCCAGTAGCCTGGACAGATCCTCCTACGAGCAGTACTTC	.	.	TRBJ2-7	TRBV19
CASSTTGAMEYGYTF	TGTGCCAGCAGCACCACAGGGGCTATGGAATATGGCTACACCTTC	.	TRBD1	TRBJ1-2	TRBV11-2
CASTRRDGGTEAFF	TGTGCCAGCACCCGGAGGGATGGAGGCACTGAAGCTTTCTTT	once	.	TRBJ1-1	TRBV5-5